This T cell receptor (beta chain) derives from a study of cytomegalovirus exposure and HLA in healthy donors. Overall study results and limits: Among immune exposure information, only CMV serostatus was available.

CDR1 is MDHEN and CDR2 is SYDVKM in the germline V gene. This CDR3 has 15 amino acids. The J segment lost 1 base and the V segment lost 4 bases, leaving 5 bases of the junction unmatched. Comments on this clone: Its antigen is still unknown.

This PCR relied on a set of 60 Vbeta primers and 13 Jbeta primers. The method was immunoSEQ multiplex PCR; TCRdb's version includes in-frame clones alone and lacks a portion of them. The sample records about 140,000 clones, 82% being singletons. The sequencing input was PBMCs. The TCR was taken from a male donor in good health and CMV-seronegative. V usage is TRBV28 and J usage is TRBJ1-1; 8 bases line up with TRBD1. CDR3 loop: CASSYDRGSNTEAFF. Here the CDR3 DNA reads TGTGCCAGCAGTTACGACAGGGGATCGAACACTGAAGCTTTCTTT.